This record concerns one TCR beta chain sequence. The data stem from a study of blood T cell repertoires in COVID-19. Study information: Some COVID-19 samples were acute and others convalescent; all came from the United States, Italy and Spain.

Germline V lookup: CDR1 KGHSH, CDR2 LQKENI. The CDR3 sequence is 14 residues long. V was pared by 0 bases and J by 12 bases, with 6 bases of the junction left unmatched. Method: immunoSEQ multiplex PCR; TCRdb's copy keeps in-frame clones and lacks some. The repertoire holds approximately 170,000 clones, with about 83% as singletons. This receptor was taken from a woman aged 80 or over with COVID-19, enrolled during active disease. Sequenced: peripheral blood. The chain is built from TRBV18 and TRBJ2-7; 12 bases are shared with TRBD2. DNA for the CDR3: TGTGCCAGCTCACCACCTGCTAGCGGGAGGGCCGCGTACTTC. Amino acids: CASSPPASGRAAYF. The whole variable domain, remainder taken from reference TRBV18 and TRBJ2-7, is NAGVMQNPRHLVRRRGQEARLRCSPMKGHSHVYWYRQLPEEGLKFMVYLQKENIIDESGMPKERFSAEFPKEGPSILRIQQVVRGDSAAYFCASSPPASGRAAYFGPGTRLTVT.